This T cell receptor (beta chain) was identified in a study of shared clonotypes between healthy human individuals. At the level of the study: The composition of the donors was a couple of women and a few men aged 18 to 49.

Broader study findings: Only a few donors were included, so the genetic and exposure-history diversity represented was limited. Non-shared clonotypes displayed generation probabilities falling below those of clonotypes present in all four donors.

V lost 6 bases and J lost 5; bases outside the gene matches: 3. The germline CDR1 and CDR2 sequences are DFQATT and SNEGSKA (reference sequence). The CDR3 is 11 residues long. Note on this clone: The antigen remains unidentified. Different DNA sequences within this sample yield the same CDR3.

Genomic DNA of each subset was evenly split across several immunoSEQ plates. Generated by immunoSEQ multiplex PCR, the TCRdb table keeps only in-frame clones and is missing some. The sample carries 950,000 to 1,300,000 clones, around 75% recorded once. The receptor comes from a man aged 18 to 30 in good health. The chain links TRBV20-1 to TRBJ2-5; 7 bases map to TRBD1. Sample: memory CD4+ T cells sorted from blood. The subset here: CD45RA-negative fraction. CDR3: CSAVRGETQYF. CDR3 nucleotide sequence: TGCAGTGCGGTCAGGGGGGAGACCCAGTACTTC.